Presented here are 22 T cell receptor beta chains from one specimen sequenced in a study of identical twins. TCRdb itself ran the 5' RACE reads through MiXCR, one entry per CDR3 protein. The profile shows about 530,000 distinct CDR3 sequences, 15% of them singletons. These data were also filed under a second study, of yellow fever vaccine responses in identical twins.

The specimen sequenced was CD4+ T cells sorted from blood. All receptors derive from a woman between 18 and 29 years old in good health.

In its sample, this clonotype was seen a few times. The chain combines TRBV6-1 with TRBJ2-2; D unclear. The germline CDR1 and CDR2 sequences are MNHNS and SASEGT. The CDR3 loop spans 14 amino acids. V was shortened by 8 bases and J by 4 bases, with 14 bases between the two germline ends. The CDR3 spells CASDPILGTGELFF. CDR3 nucleotide sequence: TGTGCCAGCGACCCAATACTGGGCACCGGGGAGCTGTTTTTT.

The chain carries TRBV11-1 and TRBJ2-5; possibly TRBD1 for D (6 bases). From germline, CDR1 is SGHAT and CDR2 FQDESV (reference sequence). Trimming took 5 bases from V and 2 from J, leaving 27 bases between them. This CDR3 has 19 residues. The CDR3 DNA reads TGTGCCAGCAGCGGTACAGCGACCCACAGGGCGGTACGTCAAGAGACCCAGTACTTC. Amino acids: CASSGTATHRAVRQETQYF.

This clonotype showed up just a few times. The rearrangement links TRBV20-1 to TRBJ1-1; D is uncertain. This CDR3 contains 11 residues. Germline V gives CDR1 DFQATT, CDR2 SNEGSKA (reference sequence). Trimming removed 8 bases at V and 8 bases at J, with 15 bases between. CDR3 sequence reads: CSPAPQKEAFF. CDR3 bases: TGCAGTCCCGCCCCCCAAAAGGAAGCTTTCTTT.

The chain has TRBV2 and TRBJ2-1, with 7 bases aligning to TRBD2. The J segment lost 6 bases and the V segment lost 2 bases, leaving 7 bases of the junction unmatched. CDR1 SNHLY and CDR2 FYNNEI come from the germline V gene. The CDR3 covers 15 residues. CDR3 DNA: TGTGCCAGCAGTGAAAGTTGGCGGGAGCCCAATGAGCAGTTCTTC. Its translation is CASSESWREPNEQFF.

This clonotype was detected many times. Relative to the germline gene, one junction end is altered; a read error may explain this. The chain employs TRBV5-1 and TRBJ1-1, with TRBD1 identical over 8 bases. CDR1 SGHRS and CDR2 YFSETQ come from the germline V gene. The CDR3 is made up of 14 amino acids. This CDR3 is CASSLTGANTEAFF. CDR3 coding DNA: TGTGCCAGCAGTTTGACAGGGGCGAACACTGAAGCTTTCTTT.

V usage is TRBV2 and J usage is TRBJ2-1, with 9 bases identical to TRBD2. The CDR3 consists of 15 residues. The germline gives CDR1 SNHLY, CDR2 FYNNEI. V gave up 6 bases and J gave up 7 bases; unmatched junction bases: 10. In DNA, the CDR3 is TGTGCCAGCAGGGACAGCGCGGGAGGGTTGAATGAGCAGTTCTTC. Translating gives CASRDSAGGLNEQFF.

At least ten counts were recorded for this clonotype. The chain joins TRBV6-5 to TRBJ1-6; the match to TRBD1 covers 7 bases. This CDR3 has 14 residues. The ends lost 11 bases at V and 5 bases at J; junction bases unmatched: 9. Germline assignment: CDR1 MNHEY and CDR2 SVGAGI. The CDR3, as DNA: TGTGCCTCCCGACAGGGCCAGGATAATTCACCCCTCCACTTT. This sequence encodes CASRQGQDNSPLHF.

This clonotype was observed a handful of times. The chain is built from TRBV2 and TRBJ1-1; D is uncertain. Trimming took 4 bases from V and 1 from J, leaving 13 bases between them. Germline V CDR1 and CDR2: SNHLY, FYNNEI. The CDR3 runs 15 residues. CDR3 nucleotides: TGTGCCAGCAGTGTCGAATCTGTCGCGAACACTGAAGCTTTCTTT. It codes for CASSVESVANTEAFF. The whole variable domain, filled in from reference TRBV2 and TRBJ1-1, reads EPEVTQTPSHQVTQMGQEVILRCVPISNHLYFYWYRQILGQKVEFLVSFYNNEISEKSEIFDDQFSVERPDGSNFTLKIRSTKLEDSAMYFCASSVESVANTEAFFGQGTRLTVV.

The V and J genes are TRBV27 and TRBJ1-6, with TRBD1 matching 12 bases. Germline CDR1 MNHEY, CDR2 SMNVEV (reference sequence). The ends lost 2 bases at V and 8 bases at J; junction bases unmatched: 4. The CDR3 length is 16 residues. CDR3 region: CASSLKGQGAYSPLHF. CDR3 coding DNA: TGTGCCAGCAGTTTAAAGGGACAGGGGGCATATTCACCCCTCCACTTT.

This chain joins TRBV7-6 and TRBJ1-1; D is undetermined. The germline gives CDR1 SGHVS, CDR2 FNYEAQ. Trimming took 5 bases from V and 1 from J, leaving 14 bases between them. The CDR3 is 15 amino acids. In nucleotides, the CDR3 is TGTGCCAGCAGCAAGGACGGCCCAGGGAACACTGAAGCTTTCTTT. This sequence encodes CASSKDGPGNTEAFF.

V and J are TRBV12-3 or TRBV12-4 and TRBJ2-3; 14 bases match TRBD2. The trim removed 1 base at V and 0 bases at J, leaving 3 bases unmatched. This CDR3 spans 18 amino acids. CDR3 in DNA: TGTGCCAGCAGTTTAGGACTAGCGGGAGGGACAAGCACAGATACGCAGTATTTT. Its protein is CASSLGLAGGTSTDTQYF.

The chain carries TRBV5-1 and TRBJ1-6, with unresolved D. The V end lost 4 bases, the J end lost 5 bases, and 10 bases lay between the germline ends. The CDR3 runs 14 residues. In germline, CDR1 is SGHRS, CDR2 YFSETQ. As DNA, the CDR3 is TGCGCCAGCAGCCATGACCGAAATAATTCACCCCTCCACTTT. It encodes CASSHDRNNSPLHF. Combining the CDR3 with reference TRBV5-1 and TRBJ1-6 gives the whole variable domain KAGVTQTPRYLIKTRGQQVTLSCSPISGHRSVSWYQQTPGQGLQFLFEYFSETQRNKGNFPGRFSGRQFSNSRSEMNVSTLELGDSALYLCASSHDRNNSPLHFGNGTRLTVT.

V gene TRBV5-1 combines with J gene TRBJ2-2; either TRBD1 or TRBD2 may fit D (5 bases each). Trimming took off 7 bases at V and 0 bases at J, with 16 bases between the two ends. Germline loops: CDR1 SGHRS, CDR2 YFSETQ. The CDR3 extends over 16 amino acids. CDR3 nucleotides: TGCGCCAGCTCATCTTTGGGGGAAACGAACACCGGGGAGCTGTTTTTT. Its protein product is CASSSLGETNTGELFF.

This rearrangement joins TRBV9 to TRBJ2-7, with 14 bases fitting TRBD2. V shed 4 bases and J 4 bases; nucleotides not matched to a gene: 7. The germline V gene encodes CDR1 SGDLS and CDR2 YYNGEE. CDR3 size: 16 residues. Here the CDR3 DNA reads TGTGCCAGCAGCCCCGGGACTAGCGGGAGCTTATACGAGCAGTACTTC. Translating it yields CASSPGTSGSLYEQYF.

The sample holds a few counts of this clonotype. The CDR3 loop reads CASSEALQSEAFF. The CDR3 nucleotides read TGTGCCAGCAGTGAAGCGCTTCAGTCTGAAGCTTTCTTT. The gene calls are TRBV2 and TRBJ1-1; D unresolved. CDR3 length: 13 amino acids. The V gene's germline CDR1 is SNHLY and CDR2 FYNNEI. Trimming pared 0 bases from V and 6 bases from J, leaving 8 bases between.

This clonotype was detected a few times. The V and J genes are TRBV21-1 and TRBJ2-7; the table's TRBD2 call for D was not verified on the DNA. TRBV21-1 is recorded as a pseudogene. The CDR3 length is 19 residues. This chain's CDR3 is CASSKVGASGRAESYEQYF. As DNA, the CDR3 is TGTGCCAGCAGCAAAGTAGGGGCTAGCGGGAGGGCCGAATCCTACGAGCAGTACTTC.

In its sample, this clonotype was seen a few times. The rearrangement links TRBV3-1 to TRBJ1-1; possibly TRBD1 for D (5 bases). CDR3 length: 14 amino acids. Trimming cost V 2 bases and J 3 bases, with 10 bases left between them. Germline CDR1 reads LGHDT; CDR2 reads YNNKEL (reference sequence). The CDR3 DNA follows: TGTGCCAGCAGCCAACTATGGGGCGACACTGAAGCTTTCTTT. Translated: CASSQLWGDTEAFF.

This clonotype was detected a few times. This chain connects TRBV20-1 to TRBJ2-7, with D hard to call. Germline V gene lookup returns CDR1 DFQATT and CDR2 SNEGSKA (reference sequence). The ends were cut back, 0 bases at V and 2 bases at J, with 8 bases in the middle. The CDR3 is 13 residues long. The CDR3 protein is CSARDRTAYEQYF. DNA of the CDR3: TGCAGTGCTAGAGATCGTACAGCCTACGAGCAGTACTTC.

The genes are TRBV13 and TRBJ2-7; TRBD2 might be the D (9 bases). Germline CDR1 is PRHDT and CDR2 is FYEKMQ (reference sequence). This CDR3 has 20 residues. V gave up 4 bases and J gave up 4 bases, with 32 bases separating them. The CDR3 here is CASSSTLGQGLSGRRYEQYF. CDR3 sequence (DNA): TGTGCCAGCAGCTCCACCCTTGGACAGGGACTAAGCGGGAGGAGGTACGAGCAGTACTTC.

V usage is TRBV4-1 and J usage is TRBJ1-2, with 12 bases aligning to TRBD1. The CDR3 loop spans 15 amino acids. V dropped 5 bases and J dropped 3; count of bases not matched to a gene: 4. CDR1 MGHRA and CDR2 YSYEKL come from the germline V gene. CDR3 bases: TGCGCCAGCAGCGACCGGGACAGGGGGCACTATGGCTACACCTTC. It is translated as CASSDRDRGHYGYTF.

This clonotype showed up just a few times. CDR3 sequence reads: CASGLVAASTDTQYF. Here the CDR3 DNA reads TGTGCTAGTGGTTTGGTAGCGGCTAGCACAGATACGCAGTATTTT. The rearrangement links TRBV12-5 to TRBJ2-3, with D possibly being TRBD2 (5 bases). The V gene lost 0 bases and the J gene lost 0 bases, with 7 bases spanning the gap. This CDR3 has 15 amino acids. Germline V gene sequence: CDR1 LGHNT, CDR2 FRNRAP.

The rearrangement links TRBV27 to TRBJ1-1; unclear D gene. The length of the CDR3 is 13 residues. The germline V and J ends were trimmed by 2 bases and 10 bases, with 14 bases remaining between them. The germline gives CDR1 MNHEY, CDR2 SMNVEV (reference sequence). For the CDR3, the DNA is TGTGCCAGCAGTTTAGGAGGGTTTATCGGAGCTTTCTTT. It yields the protein CASSLGGFIGAFF.